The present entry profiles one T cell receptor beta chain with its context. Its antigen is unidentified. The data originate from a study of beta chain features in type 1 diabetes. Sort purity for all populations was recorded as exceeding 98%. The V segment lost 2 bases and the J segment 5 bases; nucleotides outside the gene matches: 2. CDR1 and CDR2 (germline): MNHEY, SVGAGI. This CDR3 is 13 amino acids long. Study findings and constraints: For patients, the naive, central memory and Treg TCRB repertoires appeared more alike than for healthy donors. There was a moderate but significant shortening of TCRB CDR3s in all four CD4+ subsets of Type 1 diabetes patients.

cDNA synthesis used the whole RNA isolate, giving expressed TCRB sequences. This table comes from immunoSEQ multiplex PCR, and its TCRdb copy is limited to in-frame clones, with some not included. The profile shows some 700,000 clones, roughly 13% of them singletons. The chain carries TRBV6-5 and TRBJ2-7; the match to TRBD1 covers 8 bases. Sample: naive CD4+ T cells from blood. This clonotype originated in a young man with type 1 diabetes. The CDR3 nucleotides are TGTGCCAGCAGTTACCAGGACAGGGACGAGCAGTACTTC. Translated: CASSYQDRDEQYF.